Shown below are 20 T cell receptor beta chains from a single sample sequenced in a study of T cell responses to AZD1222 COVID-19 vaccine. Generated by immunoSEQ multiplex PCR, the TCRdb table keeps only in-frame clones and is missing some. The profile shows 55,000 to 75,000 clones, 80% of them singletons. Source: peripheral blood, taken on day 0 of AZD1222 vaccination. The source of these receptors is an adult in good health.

The CDR3 nucleotides read TGTGCCAGCAGATGGACAGAAAGTAGCACAGATACGCAGTATTTT. It encodes CASRWTESSTDTQYF. The chain employs TRBV6-5 and TRBJ2-3, with D perhaps TRBD1 (6 bases). The length of the CDR3 is 15 residues. V dropped 6 bases and J dropped 0 bases, with 13 bases sitting between them. Looked up from germline, CDR1 is MNHEY and CDR2 is SVGAGI.

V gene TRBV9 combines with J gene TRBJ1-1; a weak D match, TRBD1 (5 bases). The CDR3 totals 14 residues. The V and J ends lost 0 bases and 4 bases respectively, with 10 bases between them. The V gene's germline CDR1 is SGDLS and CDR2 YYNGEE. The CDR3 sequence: CASSVDVGGTEAFF. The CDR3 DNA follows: TGTGCCAGCAGCGTAGATGTGGGGGGCACTGAAGCTTTCTTT.

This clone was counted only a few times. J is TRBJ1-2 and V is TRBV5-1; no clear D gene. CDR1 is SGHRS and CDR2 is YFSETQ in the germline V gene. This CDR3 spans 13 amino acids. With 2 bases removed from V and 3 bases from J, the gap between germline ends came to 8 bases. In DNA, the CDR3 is TGCGCCAGCAGCTTACTAGAGGACTATGGCTACACCTTC. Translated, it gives CASSLLEDYGYTF.

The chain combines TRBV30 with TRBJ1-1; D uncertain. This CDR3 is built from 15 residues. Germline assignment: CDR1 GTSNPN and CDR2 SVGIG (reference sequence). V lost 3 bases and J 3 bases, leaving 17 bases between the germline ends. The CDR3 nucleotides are TGTGCCTGGAGCCCGCACAGTGAAATGTACACTGAAGCTTTCTTT. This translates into CAWSPHSEMYTEAFF.

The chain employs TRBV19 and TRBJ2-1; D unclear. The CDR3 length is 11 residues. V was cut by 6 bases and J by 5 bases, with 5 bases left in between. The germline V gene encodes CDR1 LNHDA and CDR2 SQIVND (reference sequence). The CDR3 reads CASSFNNEQFF. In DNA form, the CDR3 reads TGTGCCAGTAGCTTTAACAATGAGCAGTTCTTC.

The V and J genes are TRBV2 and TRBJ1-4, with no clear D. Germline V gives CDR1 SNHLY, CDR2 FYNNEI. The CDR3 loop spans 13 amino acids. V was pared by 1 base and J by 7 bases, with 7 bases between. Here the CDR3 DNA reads TGTGCCAGCAGTGAAGGTTTTGGTGAAAAACTGTTTTTT. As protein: CASSEGFGEKLFF.

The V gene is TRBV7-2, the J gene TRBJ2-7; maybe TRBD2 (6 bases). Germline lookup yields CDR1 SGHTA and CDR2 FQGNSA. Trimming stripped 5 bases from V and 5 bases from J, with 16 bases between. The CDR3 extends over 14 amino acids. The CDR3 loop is CASSPAGLGNEQYF. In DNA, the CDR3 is TGTGCCAGCAGCCCGGCGGGACTGGGGAACGAGCAGTACTTC.

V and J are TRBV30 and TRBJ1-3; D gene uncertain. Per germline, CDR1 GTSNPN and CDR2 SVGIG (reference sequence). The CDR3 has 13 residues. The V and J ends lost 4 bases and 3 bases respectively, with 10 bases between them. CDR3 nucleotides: TGTGCCTGGACGTACAGCGATGGAAACACCATATATTTT. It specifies CAWTYSDGNTIYF.

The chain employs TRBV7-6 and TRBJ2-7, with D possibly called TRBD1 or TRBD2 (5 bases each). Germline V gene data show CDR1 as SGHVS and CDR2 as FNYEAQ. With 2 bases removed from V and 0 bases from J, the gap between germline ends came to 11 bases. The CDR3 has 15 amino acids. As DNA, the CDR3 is TGTGCCAGCAGCTTATCGGGGACGGGCTCCTACGAGCAGTACTTC. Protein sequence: CASSLSGTGSYEQYF.

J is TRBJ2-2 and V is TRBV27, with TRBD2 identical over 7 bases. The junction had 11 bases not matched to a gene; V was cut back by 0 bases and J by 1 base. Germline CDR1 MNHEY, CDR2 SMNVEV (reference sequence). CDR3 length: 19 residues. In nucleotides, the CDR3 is TGTGCCAGCAGTTTATCGGCCGGGACTAAGAGGATGAACACCGGGGAGCTGTTTTTT. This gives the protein CASSLSAGTKRMNTGELFF.

The chain's CDR3 is CASGREPTDTQYF. The CDR3 DNA follows: TGTGCCAGCGGGAGGGAGCCCACAGATACGCAGTATTTT. V usage is TRBV3-1 (or the pseudogene TRBV3-2) and J usage is TRBJ2-3; 7 nucleotides match TRBD2. CDR1 is LGHDT, CDR2 YNNKEL, per germline (reference sequence). The V gene end was trimmed by 8 bases and the J gene end by 2 bases; junction bases not matched to a gene: 4. The CDR3 is 13 residues long.

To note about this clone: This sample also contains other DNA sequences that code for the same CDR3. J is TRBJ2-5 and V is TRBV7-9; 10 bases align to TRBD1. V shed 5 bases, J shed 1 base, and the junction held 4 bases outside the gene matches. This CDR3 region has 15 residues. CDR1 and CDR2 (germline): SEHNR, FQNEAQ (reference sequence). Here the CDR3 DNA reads TGTGCCAGCAGCCTCGGACAGGGGGGCCAAGAGACCCAGTACTTC. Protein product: CASSLGQGGQETQYF. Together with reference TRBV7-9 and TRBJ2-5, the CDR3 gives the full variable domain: DTGVSQNPRHKITKRGQNVTFRCDPISEHNRLYWYRQTLGQGPEFLTYFQNEAQLEKSRLLSDRFSAERPKGSFSTLEIQRTEQGDSAMYLCASSLGQGGQETQYFGPGTRLLVL.

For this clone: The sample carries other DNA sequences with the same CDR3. CDR3 coding DNA: TGTGCCAGCTCACCACTGGTGAACACTGAAGCTTTCTTT. Translated, it gives CASSPLVNTEAFF. The chain employs TRBV18 and TRBJ1-1, with unresolved D. V was cut by 1 base and J by 0 bases, with 3 bases left in between. CDR1 and CDR2 (germline): KGHSH, LQKENI. The CDR3 loop spans 13 amino acids.

The chain's CDR3 is CASSLSGGDEKLFF. The DNA for the CDR3 is TGCGCCAGCAGCTTGTCAGGGGGGGATGAAAAACTGTTTTTT. V usage is TRBV5-1 and J usage is TRBJ1-4; 7 bases map to TRBD1. The CDR3 is 14 residues long. V gave up 1 base and J gave up 6 bases; unmatched junction bases: 3. From germline, CDR1 is SGHRS and CDR2 YFSETQ.

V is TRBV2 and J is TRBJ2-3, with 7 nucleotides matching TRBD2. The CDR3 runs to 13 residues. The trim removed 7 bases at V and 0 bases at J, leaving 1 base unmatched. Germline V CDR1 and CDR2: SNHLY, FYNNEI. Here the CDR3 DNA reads TGTGCCAGCAAAGCGGGGAGCACAGATACGCAGTATTTT. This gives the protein CASKAGSTDTQYF.

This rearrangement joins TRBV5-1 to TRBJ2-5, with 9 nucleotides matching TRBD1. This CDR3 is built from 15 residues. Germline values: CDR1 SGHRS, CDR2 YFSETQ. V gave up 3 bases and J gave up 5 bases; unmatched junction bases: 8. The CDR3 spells CASSSGTGRRETQYF. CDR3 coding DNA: TGCGCCAGCAGCTCAGGGACAGGGCGGCGGGAGACCCAGTACTTC.

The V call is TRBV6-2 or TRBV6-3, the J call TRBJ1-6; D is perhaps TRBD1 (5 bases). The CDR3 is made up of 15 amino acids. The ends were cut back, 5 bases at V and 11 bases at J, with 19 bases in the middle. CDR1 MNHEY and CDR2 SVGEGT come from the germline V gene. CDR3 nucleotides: TGTGCCAGCAGTCTTTGGCGGGGACCCTCGGCACCCCTCCACTTT. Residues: CASSLWRGPSAPLHF.

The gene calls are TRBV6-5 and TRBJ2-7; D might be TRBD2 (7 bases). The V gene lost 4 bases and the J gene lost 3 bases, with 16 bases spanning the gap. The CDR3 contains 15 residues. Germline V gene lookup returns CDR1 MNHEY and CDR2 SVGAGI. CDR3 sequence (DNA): TGTGCCAGCAGTTGGGGGGGGGCCAGGGGCTACGAGCAGTACTTC. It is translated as CASSWGGARGYEQYF.

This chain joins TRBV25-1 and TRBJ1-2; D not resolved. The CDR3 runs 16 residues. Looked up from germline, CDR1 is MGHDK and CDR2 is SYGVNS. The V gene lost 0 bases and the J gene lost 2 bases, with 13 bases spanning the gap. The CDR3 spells CASSEYGRDLNYGYTF. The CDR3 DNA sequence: TGTGCCAGCAGTGAATATGGGAGAGATCTAAACTATGGCTACACCTTC.

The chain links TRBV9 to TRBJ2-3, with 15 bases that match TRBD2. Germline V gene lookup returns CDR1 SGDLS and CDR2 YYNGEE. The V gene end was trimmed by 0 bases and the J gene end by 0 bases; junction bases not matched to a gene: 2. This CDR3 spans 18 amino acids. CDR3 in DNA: TGTGCCAGCAGCGTAGGGACTAGCGGGGGGGGCAGCACAGATACGCAGTATTTT. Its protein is CASSVGTSGGGSTDTQYF.